The sequence of this T cell receptor (beta chain) was determined in a study of T cell repertoires in cytomegalovirus infection. Broader study findings: HLA-C-restricted CMV-specific TCR beta clonotypes were dominant in the ex vivo response.

From the reads, TCRdb called clonotypes with MiXCR, one entry per CDR3 protein. The table includes 100,000 to 150,000 distinct CDR3 sequences, about 31% detected once. Germline assignment: CDR1 SGHVS and CDR2 FQNEAQ. This CDR3 spans 16 amino acids. As regards this clonotype: The antigen remains undetermined. A read error may explain this, as a much larger clone is one base away.

The sequencing used CD8+ T cells from cultured PBMCs, collected from culture after CMV antigen stimulation. The chain links TRBV7-8 to TRBJ2-1, with a weak D call TRBD1 (5 bases). The clonotype comes from a human donor in good health (CMV status not recorded). Some clones in this sample may be carry-over from other donors' samples. The CDR3 here is CVSSLASRGSYNEQFF. The CDR3 region has the DNA TGTGTCAGCAGCTTAGCTTCTAGGGGCTCCTACAATGAGCAGTTCTTC.